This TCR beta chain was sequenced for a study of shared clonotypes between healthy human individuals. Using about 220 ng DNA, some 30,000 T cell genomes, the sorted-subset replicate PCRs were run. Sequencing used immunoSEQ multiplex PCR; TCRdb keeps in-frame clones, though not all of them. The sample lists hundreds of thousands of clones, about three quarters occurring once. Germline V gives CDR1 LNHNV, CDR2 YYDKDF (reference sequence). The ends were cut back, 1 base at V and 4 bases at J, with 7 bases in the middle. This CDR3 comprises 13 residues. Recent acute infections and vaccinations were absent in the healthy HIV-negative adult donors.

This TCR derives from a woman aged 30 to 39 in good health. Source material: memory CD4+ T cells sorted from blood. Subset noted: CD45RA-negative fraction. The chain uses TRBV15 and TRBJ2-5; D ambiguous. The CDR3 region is CATSRVGPETQYF. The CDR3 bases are TGTGCCACCAGCAGAGTGGGCCCAGAGACCCAGTACTTC.